Below are 13 T cell receptor beta chains sequenced from a single sample in a study of low-dose radiotherapy and immunotherapy resistance in tumors. Indicated time point: before trial treatment. Covering alpha and beta chains, TRAV- and TRBV-specific primers were used for the first-strand cDNA. TCRs were amplified for 15 to 25 PCR cycles with a constant-region primer and V-primer adapter. Each CDR3 protein is one row after TCRdb ran MiXCR on the reads. The repertoire holds tens of thousands of distinct CDR3 sequences, with roughly a sixth as singletons. Here the sequenced sample was PBMCs, taken before treatment. All receptors derive from a male donor with prostate cancer.

This clonotype is deemed medium-sized (0.01 to 0.1%). The V and J genes are TRBV2 and TRBJ1-5; maybe TRBD1 (6 bases). The CDR3 length is 13 residues. V lost 6 bases and J lost 5, with 11 bases in between. CDR1 is SNHLY and CDR2 is FYNNEI in the germline V gene. In nucleotides, the CDR3 is TGTGCCAGCAGGGAAAACAGGGATCAGCCCCAGCATTTT. This translates into CASRENRDQPQHF.

This clonotype was counted at least ten times. This rearrangement joins TRBV5-5 to TRBJ2-7; 7 bases match TRBD1. Germline V gives CDR1 SGHKS, CDR2 YYEKEE (reference sequence). The CDR3 runs 13 residues. The junction had 2 bases not matched to a gene; V was cut back by 5 bases and J by 0 bases. CDR3 in amino acids: CASRTGISYEQYF. CDR3 DNA: TGTGCCAGCAGGACAGGGATCTCCTACGAGCAGTACTTC.

This clonotype was detected only a few times. V usage is TRBV20-1 and J usage is TRBJ2-2; 9 bases are shared with TRBD2. Germline values: CDR1 DFQATT, CDR2 SNEGSKA (reference sequence). The ends lost 5 bases at V and 1 base at J; junction bases unmatched: 2. This CDR3 spans 14 amino acids. The CDR3 protein is CSAPSGVNTGELFF. For the CDR3, the DNA is TGCAGTGCTCCTAGCGGGGTGAACACCGGGGAGCTGTTTTTT.

At least ten counts were recorded for this clonotype. V is TRBV19 and J is TRBJ1-5, with D uncertain. The ends were cut back, 4 bases at V and 2 bases at J, with 15 bases in the middle. The CDR3 has 16 residues. CDR1 and CDR2 from the germline V gene are LNHDA and SQIVND (reference sequence). The CDR3 bases are TGTGCCAGTAGTACGCGAGCCAATCATGGCAATCAGCCCCAGCATTTT. Translating gives CASSTRANHGNQPQHF.

The sample holds many counts of this clonotype. A junction end diverges from the germline sequence, so it may reflect a read error. V and J are TRBV14 and TRBJ2-3, with D perhaps matching TRBD1 (7 bases). The CDR3 has 13 residues. In germline, CDR1 is SGHDN, CDR2 FVKESK. In DNA form, the CDR3 reads TGTGCCAGCAGCCAGACCCGGACAGGAGGGATAGATTTT. Translated: CASSQTRTGGIDF.

Remarks on this clonotype: A much larger clone lies one base from this, so it may be a read error. This chain uses TRBV7-9 with TRBJ1-1, with unresolved D. Germline CDR1 reads SEHNR; CDR2 reads FQNEAQ (reference sequence). Trimming removed 3 bases at V and 11 bases at J, with 16 bases between. There are 13 residues in the CDR3. CDR3 sequence: CASSFSEWLFAFF. In DNA, the CDR3 is TGTGCCAGCAGCTTTTCCGAGTGGTTGTTTGCTTTCTTT.

This clonotype was seen repeatedly, ten times or more. CDR3 sequence reads: CASSSMTGKNTQYF. The CDR3 DNA is TGTGCCAGCAGTTCCATGACAGGGAAAAATACGCAGTATTTT. This rearrangement joins TRBV12-3 or TRBV12-4 to TRBJ2-3, with 7 bases aligning to TRBD1. Trimming cost V 4 bases and J 7 bases; bases outside gene matches: 8. The CDR3 runs to 14 residues.

Concerning this clonotype itself: A far larger clone is one nucleotide away, so this likely arose from a read error. The chain has TRBV18 and TRBJ2-7, with 11 bases fitting TRBD1. The V gene end was trimmed by 3 bases and the J gene end by 7 bases; junction bases not matched to a gene: 8. Germline V gene lookup returns CDR1 KGHSH and CDR2 LQKENI. There are 15 residues in the CDR3. The CDR3 bases are TGTGCCAGCTCACCGGGACAGGGGGACTACAATGAGCAGTACTTC. Translating gives CASSPGQGDYNEQYF.

Ten or more counts support this clonotype. The chain links TRBV20-1 to TRBJ2-5; 10 bases agree with TRBD2. After removal of 6 bases from V and 1 base from J, the junction contained 11 bases not matched to a gene. Germline loops: CDR1 DFQATT, CDR2 SNEGSKA (reference sequence). This CDR3 region has 16 residues. This CDR3 is CSAGGLLAGIQETQYF. The CDR3 DNA reads as TGCAGTGCAGGGGGGTTACTAGCGGGAATCCAAGAGACCCAGTACTTC.

This clonotype occurred many times. This sequence joins TRBV7-6 and TRBJ1-5; D call uncertain. Trimming took off 4 bases at V and 5 bases at J, with 9 bases between the two ends. Per germline, CDR1 SGHVS and CDR2 FNYEAQ. This CDR3 comprises 13 residues. As DNA, the CDR3 is TGTGCCAGCAGCTCGCTCCAGGATCAGCCCCAGCATTTT. Translating gives CASSSLQDQPQHF.

The sample holds many counts of this clonotype. The chain carries TRBV29-1 and TRBJ2-1; TRBD1 or TRBD2 may be the D gene (5 bases each). The V end lost 7 bases, the J end lost 9 bases, and 13 bases lay between the germline ends. CDR3 length: 11 residues. CDR1 is SQVTM and CDR2 is ANQGSEA in the germline V gene. CDR3 bases: TGCAGCGCCCTTTGGGGGTCTGAGCAGTTCTTC. Residues: CSALWGSEQFF.

In regard to this clonotype: This likely stems from a read error, as it lies one base from a far larger clone. The rearrangement uses TRBV6-2 or TRBV6-3 and TRBJ2-1; possibly TRBD1 for D (6 bases). The CDR3 contains 13 residues. CDR1 and CDR2 from the germline V gene are MNHEY and SVGEGT. V was cut by 6 bases and J by 10 bases, with 16 bases left in between. CDR3 in DNA: TGTGCCAGCAGGACCACAGGGATACGGGAGCAGTTCTTC. This sequence encodes CASRTTGIREQFF.

In its sample, this clonotype was seen many times. The chain uses TRBV11-2 and TRBJ2-5; D is unclear. This CDR3 is 14 amino acids long. CDR1 SGHAT and CDR2 FQNNGV come from the germline V gene. The V end lost 2 bases, the J end lost 2 bases, and 9 bases lay between the germline ends. CDR3 nucleotides: TGTGCCAGCAGCTTAATTGGATCTCAAGAGACCCAGTACTTC. Translation gives CASSLIGSQETQYF.